The 26 T cell receptor beta chains listed next were all sequenced from one sample in a study of T cells in Graves' hyperthyroidism and ophthalmopathy. What was amplified from RNA transcripts were TCR beta CDR3 regions. With the HTBI primer set, the TCR CDR3 went through a first round of RT-PCR. TCRdb recomputed calls from the multiplex PCR reads with MiXCR, one row per CDR3 protein. The sample holds 300,000 or so distinct CDR3 sequences; about 18% are singletons and the top ten take approximately 60%. The sample comprised blood. All receptors come from a woman between 55 and 75 years old with Graves' ophthalmopathy.

This clonotype was counted a few times. The V gene is TRBV11-3, the J gene TRBJ2-2; D perhaps matches TRBD1 (6 bases). Trimming removed 6 bases from V and 2 bases from J, with 16 bases in between. Germline lookup yields CDR1 SGHNT and CDR2 YENEEA. The CDR3 consists of 16 residues. The CDR3 here is CASSPATGRNTGELFF. Written as DNA, the CDR3 is TGTGCCAGCAGTCCCGCTACAGGGAGAAACACCGGGGAGCTGTTTTTT.

This clonotype has just a few counts. The chain carries TRBV4-3 and TRBJ2-3; D is perhaps TRBD1 or TRBD2 (6 bases each). The CDR3 runs 17 residues. V lost 0 bases to trimming and J lost 0 bases, with 13 bases between them. Per the germline V gene, CDR1 is LGHNA and CDR2 is YSLEER. Written as DNA, the CDR3 is TGCGCCAGCAGCCAAGAAGACGGAGGGGGTAGCACAGATACGCAGTATTTT. It yields the protein CASSQEDGGGSTDTQYF.

There are many counts of this clonotype. The V call is TRBV7-2, the J call TRBJ1-3; D possibly corresponds to TRBD1 (5 bases). The V gene's germline CDR1 is SGHTA and CDR2 FQGNSA. The CDR3 extends over 15 amino acids. Trimming left V 4 bases short and J 0 bases short, with 10 bases between. CDR3: CASSSDSNSGNTIYF. For the CDR3, the DNA is TGTGCCAGCAGCTCTGACAGTAACTCTGGAAACACCATATATTTT. The whole variable domain, remainder taken from reference TRBV7-2 and TRBJ1-3, is GAGVSQSPSNKVTEKGKDVELRCDPISGHTALYWYRQSLGQGLEFLIYFQGNSAPDKSGLPSDRFSAERTGGSVSTLTIQRTQQEDSAVYLCASSSDSNSGNTIYFGEGSWLTVV.

This clonotype was counted a few times. This sequence joins TRBV5-1 and TRBJ2-7; D is ambiguous. CDR1 SGHRS and CDR2 YFSETQ come from the germline V gene. V lost 0 bases to trimming and J lost 0 bases, with 7 bases between them. The CDR3 is 14 residues long. CDR3 DNA sequence: TGCGCCAGCAGCTTGGACGCTACCTCCTACGAGCAGTACTTC. Amino acids: CASSLDATSYEQYF.

This clonotype was recorded many times. This chain joins TRBV30 and TRBJ2-7; 7 nucleotides match TRBD1. The length of the CDR3 is 14 residues. V lost 0 bases, J lost 1 base, and 3 bases stayed unmatched. Looked up from germline, CDR1 is GTSNPN and CDR2 is SVGIG (reference sequence). CDR3 region: CAWSVGGASYEQYF. The CDR3 coding sequence is TGTGCCTGGAGTGTAGGGGGCGCGTCCTACGAGCAGTACTTC.

V gene TRBV6-5 combines with J gene TRBJ1-3, with 8 bases aligning to TRBD1. Per germline, CDR1 MNHEY and CDR2 SVGAGI. V dropped 4 bases and J dropped 0; count of bases not matched to a gene: 11. This CDR3 has 18 residues. The CDR3 region is CASSSLPGQGDSGNTIYF. CDR3 coding DNA: TGTGCCAGCAGTTCTCTCCCTGGACAGGGAGACTCTGGAAACACCATATATTTT.

This chain links TRBV25-1 with TRBJ1-1; D call uncertain. This CDR3 has 15 residues. Trimming cost V 1 base and J 6 bases, with 15 bases left between them. Germline values: CDR1 MGHDK, CDR2 SYGVNS. Written as DNA, the CDR3 is TGTGCCAGCAGTGAATCGGGAGGGTATGGATCTGAAGCTTTCTTT. It encodes CASSESGGYGSEAFF.

This clonotype was seen more than once but under ten times. This sequence joins TRBV7-2 and TRBJ2-2; TRBD2 matches at 7 bases. CDR1 is SGHTA and CDR2 is FQGNSA in the germline V gene. The CDR3 covers 14 residues. J was trimmed by 1 base and V by 11 bases; bases with no gene match: 7. The CDR3 coding sequence is TGTGCCGGAAGAGCGGGGTTGAACACCGGGGAGCTGTTTTTT. As protein: CAGRAGLNTGELFF.

This clonotype came up a few times. The rearrangement joins TRBV19 to TRBJ1-1, with 8 bases identical to TRBD1. Germline assignment: CDR1 LNHDA and CDR2 SQIVND (reference sequence). V dropped 6 bases and J dropped 1; count of bases not matched to a gene: 7. The CDR3 consists of 15 residues. Here the CDR3 reads CASSQGQGGNTEAFF. CDR3 DNA sequence: TGTGCCAGTAGCCAAGGACAGGGCGGGAACACTGAAGCTTTCTTT.

The chain recombines TRBV4-3 with TRBJ1-1; D gene uncertain. Deletions cut 0 bases from V and 0 bases from J, with 11 bases between. Germline assignment: CDR1 LGHNA and CDR2 YSLEER. The CDR3 consists of 16 residues. CDR3 loop: CASSQDGRPMNTEAFF. CDR3 nucleotide sequence: TGCGCCAGCAGCCAAGATGGGCGGCCAATGAACACTGAAGCTTTCTTT.

This clonotype appeared many times. The chain recombines TRBV2 with TRBJ2-3; 11 nucleotides agree with TRBD2. Per the germline V gene, CDR1 is SNHLY and CDR2 is FYNNEI. V gave up 6 bases and J gave up 9 bases; unmatched junction bases: 11. The CDR3 spans 15 residues. CDR3 sequence: CASRGLAANARTQYF. DNA of the CDR3: TGTGCCAGCAGGGGACTAGCGGCAAATGCACGGACGCAGTATTTT.

This rearrangement joins TRBV19 to TRBJ2-7; 10 bases align to TRBD2. The J segment lost 0 bases and the V segment lost 5 bases, leaving 4 bases of the junction unmatched. The germline CDR1 and CDR2 sequences are LNHDA and SQIVND (reference sequence). The CDR3 covers 15 residues. DNA of the CDR3: TGTGCCAGTAGTCGTCTAGCGGGGGACTCCTACGAGCAGTACTTC. Residues: CASSRLAGDSYEQYF.

This clonotype has only a few counts. The chain employs TRBV3-1 and TRBJ2-5; D possibly corresponds to TRBD1 (5 bases). The V gene lost 0 bases and the J gene lost 5 bases, with 13 bases spanning the gap. The CDR3 consists of 15 residues. Germline V CDR1 and CDR2: LGHDT, YNNKEL (reference sequence). The CDR3 spells CASSQESPGMETQYF. The CDR3 DNA reads TGTGCCAGCAGCCAAGAAAGTCCAGGGATGGAGACCCAGTACTTC.

This clonotype was detected a few times. This sequence joins TRBV29-1 and TRBJ1-4, with 7 bases fitting TRBD1. The germline V gene encodes CDR1 SQVTM and CDR2 ANQGSEA. V lost 7 bases to trimming and J lost 13 bases; unmatched junction nucleotides: 9. This CDR3 spans 11 amino acids. CDR3 in DNA: TGCAGCGCTGGGACAGAAACTATACTGTTTTTT. Translating gives CSAGTETILFF.

At least ten counts were recorded for this clonotype. The chain recombines TRBV28 with TRBJ2-7; D gene unclear. The CDR3 spans 13 residues. The ends were cut back, 6 bases at V and 4 bases at J, with 13 bases in the middle. The V gene's germline CDR1 is MDHEN and CDR2 SYDVKM. The CDR3 nucleotides read TGTGCCAGCAGCCAAGGACGGCGATACGAGCAGTACTTC. Translation gives CASSQGRRYEQYF. Together with reference TRBV28 and TRBJ2-7, the CDR3 gives the full variable domain: DVKVTQSSRYLVKRTGEKVFLECVQDMDHENMFWYRQDPGLGLRLIYFSYDVKMKEKGDIPEGYSVSREKKERFSLILESASTNQTSMYLCASSQGRRYEQYFGPGTRLTVT.

This clonotype came up many times. The CDR3 reads CASSPLENYGYTF. CDR3 nucleotide sequence: TGTGCCAGCTCACCATTGGAGAACTATGGCTACACCTTC. This chain uses TRBV18 with TRBJ1-2; D remains ambiguous. The V gene's germline CDR1 is KGHSH and CDR2 LQKENI. This CDR3 comprises 13 residues. Trimming shortened V by 2 bases and J by 2 bases, and 6 bases separated the two germline ends.

This clonotype was observed at least ten times. The J gene is TRBJ2-3, the V gene TRBV7-3; 10 bases align to TRBD2. Germline loops: CDR1 SGHTA, CDR2 FQGTGA. V trimming: 2 bases; J trimming: 1 base; junction bases outside the gene matches: 3. There are 16 residues in the CDR3. As DNA, the CDR3 is TGTGCCAGCAGCTTACTAGCGGGAGTCGGCACAGATACGCAGTATTTT. Its translation: CASSLLAGVGTDTQYF.

The table lists this clonotype with many counts. The chain employs TRBV6-1 and TRBJ1-4; 7 positions match TRBD1. In germline, CDR1 is MNHNS, CDR2 SASEGT. V shed 7 bases, J shed 5 bases, and the junction held 7 bases outside the gene matches. The CDR3 has 14 amino acids. The CDR3 DNA is TGTGCCAGCACCCTACAGGGGACAAATGAAAAACTGTTTTTT. Encoded protein: CASTLQGTNEKLFF.

This clonotype was seen many times. The genes are TRBV5-6 and TRBJ1-1; D unresolved. Germline V gives CDR1 SGHDT, CDR2 YYEEEE. The CDR3 spans 14 residues. V shed 0 bases and J shed 4 bases, with 10 bases lying between them. CDR3 in DNA: TGTGCCAGCAGCTTGGTGTCGGGGTCCACTGAAGCTTTCTTT. It codes for CASSLVSGSTEAFF. Together with reference TRBV5-6 and TRBJ1-1, the CDR3 gives the full variable domain: DAGVTQSPTHLIKTRGQQVTLRCSPKSGHDTVSWYQQALGQGPQFIFQYYEEEERQRGNFPDRFSGHQFPNYSSELNVNALLLGDSALYLCASSLVSGSTEAFFGQGTRLTVV.

This sequence joins TRBV2 and TRBJ2-5; 11 bases match TRBD1. V lost 4 bases to trimming and J lost 9 bases; unmatched junction nucleotides: 10. CDR1 and CDR2 (germline): SNHLY, FYNNEI. This CDR3 has 15 residues. The CDR3 loop is CASSGKGQGGQPQYF. For the CDR3, the DNA is TGTGCCAGCAGTGGAAAGGGACAGGGGGGACAGCCCCAGTACTTC.

This clonotype was recorded at least ten times. The chain combines TRBV5-1 with TRBJ2-2; TRBD2 agrees at 10 bases. Trimming removed 4 bases from V and 0 bases from J; junction bases left unmatched: 3. Germline CDR1 SGHRS, CDR2 YFSETQ. The CDR3 has 16 amino acids. CDR3 nucleotides: TGCGCCAGCAGCGCTACTAGCGGGGCGAACACCGGGGAGCTGTTTTTT. It codes for CASSATSGANTGELFF.

This clonotype was recorded a few times. This rearrangement joins TRBV11-2 to TRBJ2-7, with D unresolved. The CDR3 has 15 residues. Looked up from germline, CDR1 is SGHAT and CDR2 is FQNNGV. The V gene lost 2 bases and the J gene lost 4 bases, with 15 bases spanning the gap. In DNA form, the CDR3 reads TGTGCCAGCAGCTTACCTAGTTCGATAAAATACGAGCAGTACTTC. It yields the protein CASSLPSSIKYEQYF.

J is TRBJ1-1 and V is TRBV10-2; 7 bases are a match to TRBD1. The junction had 3 bases not matched to a gene; V was cut back by 2 bases and J by 0 bases. The CDR3 is 15 amino acids. Germline values: CDR1 WSHSY, CDR2 SAAADI. CDR3 DNA: TGCGCCAGCAGTGAGGGGACAGACCTGAACACTGAAGCTTTCTTT. As protein: CASSEGTDLNTEAFF.

This clonotype has a count of ten or more. The chain couples TRBV12-3 or TRBV12-4 to TRBJ2-7, with 12 positions matching TRBD1. The ends lost 7 bases at V and 5 bases at J; junction bases unmatched: 9. The CDR3 loop spans 15 amino acids. DNA for the CDR3: TGTGCCAGCACCTCGAGGGGACAGGGGGCCCACGAGCAGTACTTC. The encoded protein is CASTSRGQGAHEQYF.

This chain links TRBV4-3 with TRBJ2-7; the D gene is possibly TRBD1 (5 bases). The length of the CDR3 is 14 residues. Deletions cut 5 bases from V and 0 bases from J, with 11 bases between. In germline, CDR1 is LGHNA, CDR2 YSLEER. CDR3 nucleotide sequence: TGCGCCAGCAGCGAGCAGGGAACCTCCTACGAGCAGTACTTC. Amino acid sequence: CASSEQGTSYEQYF.

The chain uses TRBV10-3 and TRBJ1-2; 7 bases match TRBD1. This CDR3 contains 12 residues. Trimming at V came to 6 bases and at J to 8 bases, leaving 6 bases not matched to a gene. Germline values: CDR1 ENHRY, CDR2 SYGVKD. The DNA for the CDR3 is TGTGCCATCAGGGGGACAGAAAGGGGCTACACCTTC. This sequence encodes CAIRGTERGYTF.